The T cell receptor beta chain under discussion was sequenced for a study of OX40 agonist ivuxolimab in advanced cancers. For the study at large: Eligibility admitted prior anti-PD-1, anti-PD-L1 or anti-CTLA-4 therapy; approximately 40% had some.

Sequencing was performed with immunoSEQ multiplex PCR; in TCRdb, only in-frame clones are kept and a portion is missing. The sample has tens of thousands of clones; roughly 90% are singletons. With 0 bases removed from V and 5 bases from J, the gap between germline ends came to 17 bases. Germline V gives CDR1 LGHNA, CDR2 YNFKEQ. The CDR3 has 16 amino acids. The sample in question was CD4+ or CD8+ T cells sorted from blood, obtained in a trial of the OX40 agonist ivuxolimab. The V call is TRBV4-2, the J call TRBJ2-7, with D possibly TRBD1 on 5 matching bases. The clonotype was recovered from an adult with an advanced solid tumor such as melanoma, head and neck, liver or kidney cancer. Here the CDR3 reads CASSQDRAGLPNEQYF. In nucleotides, the CDR3 is TGTGCCAGCAGCCAAGACAGGGCAGGCCTGCCTAACGAGCAGTACTTC.